These T cell receptor beta chains were read from a single sample in a study of blood T cell repertoires in COVID-19. TCRdb keeps only in-frame clones here, not all; method: immunoSEQ multiplex PCR. The sample records about 180,000 clones, approximately 79% being singletons. Sequencing was carried out using peripheral blood. The receptors shown here come from an older woman with COVID-19, enrolled during active disease. Each CDR3 is given with its conserved first and last residue. Each record gives: clone size, V gene, CDR3 length, J gene, D gene, CDR3 DNA, CDR3 protein. D genes are given only for firm matches. For some rows the clone size is stated as once, few or many, or as a class when expanded; others skip it.

clone size: NA; V gene: TRBV2; CDR3 length: 14; J gene: TRBJ2-2; D gene: NA; CDR3 DNA: TGTGCCAGCAGTCGGACAGCGAACACCGGGGAGCTGTTTTTT; CDR3 protein: CASSRTANTGELFF
clone size: NA; V gene: TRBV18; CDR3 length: 12; J gene: TRBJ2-3; D gene: NA; CDR3 DNA: TGTGCCAGCTCGAACCTAGTTCTCGCGCAGTATTTT; CDR3 protein: CASSNLVLAQYF
clone size: NA; V gene: TRBV3-1/TRBV3-2; CDR3 length: 16; J gene: TRBJ2-7; D gene: TRBD1; CDR3 DNA: TGTGCCAGCAGGCAAGGGAGCCGGGACAGCATCTACGAGCAGTACTTC; CDR3 protein: CASRQGSRDSIYEQYF
clone size: NA; V gene: TRBV6-5; CDR3 length: 13; J gene: TRBJ1-1; D gene: NA; CDR3 DNA: TGTGCCAGCAGACTTGAAAGCTCAACGCTGGCTTTCTTT; CDR3 protein: CASRLESSTLAFF
clone size: medium-sized; V gene: TRBV7-8; CDR3 length: 14; J gene: TRBJ1-1; D gene: NA; CDR3 DNA: TGTGCCAGCAGCTTAGGGTCGGCAGCGCCTGAAGCTTTCTTT; CDR3 protein: CASSLGSAAPEAFF
clone size: NA; V gene: TRBV3-1/TRBV3-2; CDR3 length: 18; J gene: TRBJ2-1; D gene: TRBD2; CDR3 DNA: TGTGCCAGCAGCCAAGAAGGGACTAGCGGGCGGGGTAACTGGGAGCAGTTCTTC; CDR3 protein: CASSQEGTSGRGNWEQFF
clone size: NA; V gene: TRBV11-2; CDR3 length: 14; J gene: TRBJ1-6; D gene: TRBD1; CDR3 DNA: TGTGCCAGCAGCTCCGGGACAGGGAATTCACCCCTCCACTTT; CDR3 protein: CASSSGTGNSPLHF
clone size: NA; V gene: TRBV15; CDR3 length: 14; J gene: TRBJ2-5; D gene: TRBD1; CDR3 DNA: TGTGCCACCAGCAGCCGGGACAGGTGGGAGACCCAGTACTTC; CDR3 protein: CATSSRDRWETQYF
clone size: NA; V gene: TRBV25-1; CDR3 length: 16; J gene: TRBJ2-3; D gene: TRBD2; CDR3 DNA: TGTGCCAGCAGTGAAGGGGGCGGGAGGACCACAGATACGCAGTATTTT; CDR3 protein: CASSEGGGRTTDTQYF
clone size: NA; V gene: TRBV19; CDR3 length: 16; J gene: TRBJ2-5; D gene: TRBD1; CDR3 DNA: TGTGCCAGTAGTATCTTCTGGACAGGAGAAAAAGAGACCCAGTACTTC; CDR3 protein: CASSIFWTGEKETQYF
clone size: NA; V gene: TRBV29-1; CDR3 length: 13; J gene: TRBJ1-4; D gene: TRBD1; CDR3 DNA: TGCAGCGCTAGGACAGGGGGAGATGAAAAACTGTTTTTT; CDR3 protein: CSARTGGDEKLFF
clone size: NA; V gene: TRBV11-3; CDR3 length: 13; J gene: TRBJ1-3; D gene: NA; CDR3 DNA: TGTGCCGCCGGATTGGGGCGCGGAAACACCATATATTTT; CDR3 protein: CAAGLGRGNTIYF
clone size: NA; V gene: TRBV19; CDR3 length: 16; J gene: TRBJ2-7; D gene: TRBD2; CDR3 DNA: TGTGCCAGTAGTCCCTCCTGGGGGGGAGGACGCTACGAGCAGTACTTC; CDR3 protein: CASSPSWGGGRYEQYF
clone size: NA; V gene: TRBV19; CDR3 length: 13; J gene: TRBJ2-7; D gene: NA; CDR3 DNA: TGTGCTTGCTCTCCCGGGGTGGGGTACGAGCAGTACTTC; CDR3 protein: CACSPGVGYEQYF
clone size: NA; V gene: TRBV5-6; CDR3 length: 14; J gene: TRBJ2-7; D gene: TRBD2; CDR3 DNA: TGTGCCAGCAGTTCATTAGCGGGGGGCTACGAGCAGTACTTC; CDR3 protein: CASSSLAGGYEQYF
clone size: NA; V gene: TRBV6-5; CDR3 length: 15; J gene: TRBJ1-1; D gene: NA; CDR3 DNA: TGTGCCAGCAGTTACTCGCAGGGGATCGGGACTGAAGCTTTCTTT; CDR3 protein: CASSYSQGIGTEAFF
clone size: NA; V gene: TRBV7-8; CDR3 length: 16; J gene: TRBJ1-1; D gene: TRBD1; CDR3 DNA: TGTGCCAGCAGCTTAGTGAGAGGACAGGGAGGAACTGAAGCTTTCTTT; CDR3 protein: CASSLVRGQGGTEAFF
clone size: NA; V gene: TRBV5-1; CDR3 length: 16; J gene: TRBJ1-1; D gene: TRBD1; CDR3 DNA: TGCGCCAGCAGCTTGGACAGGGGAATATCGAACACTGAAGCTTTCTTT; CDR3 protein: CASSLDRGISNTEAFF
clone size: few; V gene: TRBV19; CDR3 length: 14; J gene: TRBJ1-5; D gene: NA; CDR3 DNA: TGTGCCACCCACATGGCGGGCCGGAATCAGCCCCAGCATTTT; CDR3 protein: CATHMAGRNQPQHF
clone size: NA; V gene: TRBV5-6; CDR3 length: 14; J gene: TRBJ1-1; D gene: TRBD1; CDR3 DNA: TGTGCCAGCAGCTTCACAGGGGTCGGCACTGAAGCTTTCTTT; CDR3 protein: CASSFTGVGTEAFF
clone size: NA; V gene: TRBV7-2; CDR3 length: 14; J gene: TRBJ2-2; D gene: NA; CDR3 DNA: TGTGCCAGCAGCTTAGGGTTCGGGACCGGGGAGCTGTTTTTT; CDR3 protein: CASSLGFGTGELFF
clone size: once; V gene: TRBV27; CDR3 length: 16; J gene: TRBJ2-5; D gene: TRBD2; CDR3 DNA: TGTGCCAGCAGTCAGCGCCTAGCGGGATTAGTGGAGACCCAGTACTTC; CDR3 protein: CASSQRLAGLVETQYF
clone size: NA; V gene: TRBV30; CDR3 length: 14; J gene: TRBJ1-5; D gene: NA; CDR3 DNA: TGTGCCTGGGGCCCGTGGGGGCTTGATCAGCCCCAGCATTTT; CDR3 protein: CAWGPWGLDQPQHF
clone size: NA; V gene: TRBV20-1; CDR3 length: 11; J gene: TRBJ2-1; D gene: NA; CDR3 DNA: TGCAGTGCTAGGCGATACAATGAGCAGTTCTTC; CDR3 protein: CSARRYNEQFF
clone size: NA; V gene: TRBV7-9; CDR3 length: 19; J gene: TRBJ2-3; D gene: TRBD2; CDR3 DNA: TGTGCCAGCAGCTCCCCGGGACTAGCGGGGAGCCCTGCGGCGGATACGCAGTATTTT; CDR3 protein: CASSSPGLAGSPAADTQYF
clone size: NA; V gene: TRBV28; CDR3 length: 15; J gene: TRBJ2-1; D gene: NA; CDR3 DNA: TGTGCCAGCAGTTCCCTACACCCCGCAGGGGTGGAGCAGTTCTTC; CDR3 protein: CASSSLHPAGVEQFF
clone size: NA; V gene: TRBV2; CDR3 length: 16; J gene: TRBJ2-3; D gene: TRBD2; CDR3 DNA: TGTGCCAGCAGTGAAGCCAGACTAGCGGGCACAGATACGCAGTATTTT; CDR3 protein: CASSEARLAGTDTQYF
clone size: NA; V gene: TRBV3-1/TRBV3-2; CDR3 length: 12; J gene: TRBJ1-2; D gene: TRBD1; CDR3 DNA: TGTGCCAGCAGCCATCAGGACAGGGGAAAAACCTTC; CDR3 protein: CASSHQDRGKTF
clone size: NA; V gene: TRBV6-5; CDR3 length: 14; J gene: TRBJ1-1; D gene: TRBD1; CDR3 DNA: TGTGCCAGCAGCCCCGGGACAGGTAACACTGAAGCTTTCTTT; CDR3 protein: CASSPGTGNTEAFF
clone size: NA; V gene: TRBV19; CDR3 length: 15; J gene: TRBJ2-5; D gene: NA; CDR3 DNA: TGTGCCAGTAGTACCCAAGCCCTCCTCCAAGAGACCCAGTACTTC; CDR3 protein: CASSTQALLQETQYF
clone size: NA; V gene: TRBV2; CDR3 length: 16; J gene: TRBJ1-1; D gene: TRBD1; CDR3 DNA: TGTGCCAGCAGGGGGGACAGGGGAGGTGTGAACACTGAAGCTTTCTTT; CDR3 protein: CASRGDRGGVNTEAFF
clone size: NA; V gene: TRBV19; CDR3 length: 15; J gene: TRBJ2-1; D gene: TRBD2; CDR3 DNA: TGTGCCAGTAGTATGGGAGCGGGAGGGCCGGTTGAGCAGTTCTTC; CDR3 protein: CASSMGAGGPVEQFF
clone size: NA; V gene: TRBV11-3; CDR3 length: 15; J gene: TRBJ2-2; D gene: NA; CDR3 DNA: TGTGCCAGCAGCTTCCAGGGCGTAGGGACCGGGGAGCTGTTTTTT; CDR3 protein: CASSFQGVGTGELFF
clone size: NA; V gene: TRBV3-1/TRBV3-2; CDR3 length: 16; J gene: TRBJ2-3; D gene: TRBD2; CDR3 DNA: TGTGCCAGCAGCCCCCGCGACCCAGCGGGAACCGATACGCAGTATTTT; CDR3 protein: CASSPRDPAGTDTQYF
clone size: NA; V gene: TRBV7-2; CDR3 length: 13; J gene: TRBJ1-1; D gene: TRBD1; CDR3 DNA: TGTGCCAGCAGCTCAGGGGGCCACACTGAAGCTTTCTTT; CDR3 protein: CASSSGGHTEAFF
clone size: NA; V gene: TRBV5-1; CDR3 length: 15; J gene: TRBJ2-1; D gene: NA; CDR3 DNA: TGCGCCAGCAGCTTGGACGGGAACGGTTTGAATGAGCAGTTCTTC; CDR3 protein: CASSLDGNGLNEQFF
clone size: NA; V gene: TRBV28; CDR3 length: 14; J gene: TRBJ1-2; D gene: NA; CDR3 DNA: TGTGCCAGCAGTCCTCCCGTGGGAGGGAGAGGCTACACCTTC; CDR3 protein: CASSPPVGGRGYTF
clone size: few; V gene: TRBV7-9; CDR3 length: 13; J gene: TRBJ2-1; D gene: NA; CDR3 DNA: TGTGCCAGCAGCTTAGCGGGAGTAAGAGAGCAGTTCTTC; CDR3 protein: CASSLAGVREQFF
clone size: NA; V gene: TRBV24-1; CDR3 length: 20; J gene: TRBJ1-1; D gene: TRBD1; CDR3 DNA: TGTGCCACCAGTGACACGACCCCTGAGCCGGGACAGGAGTTTAACACTGAAGCTTTCTTT; CDR3 protein: CATSDTTPEPGQEFNTEAFF
clone size: NA; V gene: TRBV14; CDR3 length: 16; J gene: TRBJ2-1; D gene: TRBD2; CDR3 DNA: TGTGCCAGCAGCCAACCCGGGACTAGGCGCCACAATGAGCAGTTCTTC; CDR3 protein: CASSQPGTRRHNEQFF
clone size: NA; V gene: TRBV11-2; CDR3 length: 13; J gene: TRBJ2-2; D gene: TRBD2; CDR3 DNA: TGTGCCAGCAGCTTGGGCGGGAGCGGGGAGCTGTTTTTT; CDR3 protein: CASSLGGSGELFF
clone size: few; V gene: TRBV18; CDR3 length: 15; J gene: TRBJ1-5; D gene: NA; CDR3 DNA: TGTGCCAGCTCCCCCTCGACAGGTCGAAATCAGCCCCAGCATTTT; CDR3 protein: CASSPSTGRNQPQHF
clone size: NA; V gene: TRBV19; CDR3 length: 18; J gene: TRBJ2-2; D gene: TRBD2; CDR3 DNA: TGTGCCAGTAGTTTACCTCGATTAGCGGGAGGGGGCACCGGGGAGCTGTTTTTT; CDR3 protein: CASSLPRLAGGGTGELFF
clone size: NA; V gene: TRBV28; CDR3 length: 18; J gene: TRBJ1-4; D gene: TRBD1; CDR3 DNA: TGTGCCAGCAGTTTCACCCCTCCGGGGACAGCAACTAATGAAAAACTGTTTTTT; CDR3 protein: CASSFTPPGTATNEKLFF
clone size: NA; V gene: TRBV5-8; CDR3 length: 18; J gene: TRBJ2-2; D gene: TRBD2; CDR3 DNA: TGTGCCAGCAATACCGGGACTAGCGGGAGAGTATACACCGGGGAGCTGTTTTTT; CDR3 protein: CASNTGTSGRVYTGELFF
clone size: once; V gene: TRBV29-1; CDR3 length: 13; J gene: TRBJ2-1; D gene: NA; CDR3 DNA: TGCAGCGTTGTGGAAGCGGCTCGCGGTGAGCAGTTCTTC; CDR3 protein: CSVVEAARGEQFF
clone size: NA; V gene: TRBV5-1; CDR3 length: 15; J gene: TRBJ1-2; D gene: NA; CDR3 DNA: TGCGCCAGCAGCCCCCGGAGGGGCCGCCCGGGTGGCTACACCTTC; CDR3 protein: CASSPRRGRPGGYTF
clone size: once; V gene: TRBV29-1; CDR3 length: 11; J gene: TRBJ2-1; D gene: NA; CDR3 DNA: TGCAGCGTTGCCGAAGGGGATGAGCAGTTCTTC; CDR3 protein: CSVAEGDEQFF
clone size: NA; V gene: TRBV6-1; CDR3 length: 17; J gene: TRBJ2-7; D gene: TRBD2; CDR3 DNA: TGTGCCAGCAGTGGTTATAGCGGGAGGTATTCCTCCTACGAGCAGTACTTC; CDR3 protein: CASSGYSGRYSSYEQYF
clone size: few; V gene: TRBV28; CDR3 length: 15; J gene: TRBJ2-7; D gene: TRBD2; CDR3 DNA: TGTGCCAGCAGGTCCTTGGGGGGAGGGAACTACGAGCAGTACTTC; CDR3 protein: CASRSLGGGNYEQYF
clone size: NA; V gene: TRBV3-1/TRBV3-2; CDR3 length: 18; J gene: TRBJ1-6; D gene: NA; CDR3 DNA: TGTGCCAGCAGCCAACCGCAGGGATCTGGTGTCTATAATTCACCCCTCCACTTT; CDR3 protein: CASSQPQGSGVYNSPLHF
clone size: NA; V gene: TRBV6-2/TRBV6-3; CDR3 length: 13; J gene: TRBJ1-2; D gene: TRBD1; CDR3 DNA: TGTGCCAGCAGTTACCAGGGGGCGAATGGCTACACCTTC; CDR3 protein: CASSYQGANGYTF
clone size: NA; V gene: TRBV19; CDR3 length: 14; J gene: TRBJ2-3; D gene: TRBD1; CDR3 DNA: TGTGCCAGCAGCAGGGACAGTAGCACAGATACGCAGTATTTT; CDR3 protein: CASSRDSSTDTQYF